This T cell receptor beta chain was sequenced for a study of cytomegalovirus exposure and HLA in healthy donors. Study conclusions and caveats: No immune exposure information besides CMV serostatus was available. As a later analysis revealed, the rate of TCR association differed by HLA locus, with DRB1 most and HLA-C fewest. Cytomegalovirus status was reportedly diagnosed by the classifier with high specificity and sensitivity. When analyzed later, a missense DCLRE1C variant was found to be linked to TCR beta V- and J-gene trimming.

As concerns this clone: Its antigen is unidentified.

Trimming took 0 bases from V and 4 from J, leaving 3 bases between them. Germline-derived CDR1 and CDR2 are MRHNA and SNTAGT. The CDR3 consists of 13 residues. Both 60 Vbeta primers and 13 Jbeta primers went into the PCR. TCRdb's table, derived via immunoSEQ multiplex PCR, lists solely in-frame clones and lacks some. The repertoire holds more than 70,000 clones, 60% to 70% seen once, with 7.5% to 9% in the top ten. Sequences were obtained from PBMCs. This receptor was obtained from a man in his forties in good health and CMV-seropositive. This chain connects TRBV6-4 to TRBJ2-2; D is uncertain. The DNA of the CDR3 is TGTGCCAGCAGTGACTCGAGCACCGGGGAGCTGTTTTTT. As protein: CASSDSSTGELFF.